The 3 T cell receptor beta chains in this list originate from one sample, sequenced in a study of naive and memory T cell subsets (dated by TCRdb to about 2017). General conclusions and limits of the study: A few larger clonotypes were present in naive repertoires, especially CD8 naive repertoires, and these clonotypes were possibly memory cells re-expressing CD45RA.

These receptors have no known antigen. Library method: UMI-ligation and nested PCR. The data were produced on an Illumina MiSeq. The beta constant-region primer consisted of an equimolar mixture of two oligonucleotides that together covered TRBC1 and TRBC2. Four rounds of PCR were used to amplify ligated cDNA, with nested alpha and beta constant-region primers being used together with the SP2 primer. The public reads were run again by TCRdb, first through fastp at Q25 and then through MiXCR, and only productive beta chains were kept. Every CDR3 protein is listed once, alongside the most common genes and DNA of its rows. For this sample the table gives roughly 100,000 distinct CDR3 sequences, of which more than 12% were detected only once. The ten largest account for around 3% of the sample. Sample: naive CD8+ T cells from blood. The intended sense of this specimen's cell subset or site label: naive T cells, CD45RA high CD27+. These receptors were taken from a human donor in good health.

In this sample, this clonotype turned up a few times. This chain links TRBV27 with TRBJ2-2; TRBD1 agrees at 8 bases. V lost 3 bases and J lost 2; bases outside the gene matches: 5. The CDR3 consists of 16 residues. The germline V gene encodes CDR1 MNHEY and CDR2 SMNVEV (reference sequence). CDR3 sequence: CASSFLGQGNTGELFF. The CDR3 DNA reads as TGTGCCAGCAGTTTTTTAGGACAGGGTAACACCGGGGAGCTGTTTTTT.

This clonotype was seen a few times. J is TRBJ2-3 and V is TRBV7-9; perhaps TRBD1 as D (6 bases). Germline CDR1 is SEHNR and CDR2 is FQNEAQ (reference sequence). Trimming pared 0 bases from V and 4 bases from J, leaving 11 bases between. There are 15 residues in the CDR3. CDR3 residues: CASSLAGQGPDTQYF. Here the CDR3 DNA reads TGTGCCAGCAGCTTAGCGGGGCAGGGGCCAGATACGCAGTATTTT.

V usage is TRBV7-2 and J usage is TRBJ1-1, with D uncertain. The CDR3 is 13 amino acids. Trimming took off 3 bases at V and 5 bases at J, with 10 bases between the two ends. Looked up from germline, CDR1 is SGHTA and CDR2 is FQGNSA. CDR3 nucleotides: TGTGCCAGCAGCTTGGGCTGGGGAACTGAAGCTTTCTTT. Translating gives CASSLGWGTEAFF. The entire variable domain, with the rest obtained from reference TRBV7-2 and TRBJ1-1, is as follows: GAGVSQSPSNKVTEKGKDVELRCDPISGHTALYWYRQSLGQGLEFLIYFQGNSAPDKSGLPSDRFSAERTGGSVSTLTIQRTQQEDSAVYLCASSLGWGTEAFFGQGTRLTVV.